This TCR beta chain is drawn from a study of CD8+CD57+ T cells in acquired aplastic anemia. Points on this clonotype: Its antigen remains unknown.

Germline V gene lookup returns CDR1 KGHDR and CDR2 SFDVKD. This CDR3 comprises 15 residues. Trimming cost V 4 bases and J 8 bases, with 17 bases left between them. Overall study findings and caveats: Overlap between patients and controls comprised roughly 28 CD8+ CDR3 sequences. Between patients and controls, CD8+ Simpson's diversity did not vary significantly.

TCR beta VDJ and CDR3 were profiled, and genomic DNA was the template. TCRdb called the reads again in MiXCR, with one record for every CDR3 protein. This sample has about 62,000 distinct CDR3 sequences; over 45% occur once, and the top ten carry roughly 2.5%. This sequence was found in a human donor in good health, serving as a control. The chain couples TRBV24-1 to TRBJ2-1; tentatively, D is TRBD1 (6 bases). The sequenced sample was sorted CD4+, CD8+, or CD8+CD57+ T cells (not recorded which) from PBMCs. CDR3 nucleotides: TGTGCCACCAGTGACCGAACGACAGGTGGCGATGAGCAGTTCTTC. The encoded protein is CATSDRTTGGDEQFF.